This TCR beta chain was sequenced in a study of cytomegalovirus exposure and HLA in healthy donors. Study-level results: From TCR beta sequences, most subjects' HLA-A and HLA-B alleles were reportedly predicted accurately.

Healthy bone marrow donors made up the cohort. PCR involved 60 Vbeta and 13 Jbeta primers. The table came from immunoSEQ multiplex PCR; TCRdb's copy has only in-frame clones and leaves some out. The sample gives about 180,000 clones, 79% of which show up once; about 0.72% is in the top ten. This CDR3 region has 16 residues. The V and J ends lost 3 bases and 6 bases, in that order; junction bases with no gene match: 12. Germline V gene data show CDR1 as SGHRS and CDR2 as YFSETQ. Note on this clone: What it binds is unknown.

The sequenced material came from PBMCs. The rearrangement joins TRBV5-1 to TRBJ2-1, with 7 bases that match TRBD2. The sequence came from a woman between 35 and 50 years old in good health and CMV-seronegative. The CDR3 nucleotides are TGCGCCAGCAGCTCCCGGGTCGGGGGAGGGTCCAATGAGCAGTTCTTC. This encodes CASSSRVGGGSNEQFF.